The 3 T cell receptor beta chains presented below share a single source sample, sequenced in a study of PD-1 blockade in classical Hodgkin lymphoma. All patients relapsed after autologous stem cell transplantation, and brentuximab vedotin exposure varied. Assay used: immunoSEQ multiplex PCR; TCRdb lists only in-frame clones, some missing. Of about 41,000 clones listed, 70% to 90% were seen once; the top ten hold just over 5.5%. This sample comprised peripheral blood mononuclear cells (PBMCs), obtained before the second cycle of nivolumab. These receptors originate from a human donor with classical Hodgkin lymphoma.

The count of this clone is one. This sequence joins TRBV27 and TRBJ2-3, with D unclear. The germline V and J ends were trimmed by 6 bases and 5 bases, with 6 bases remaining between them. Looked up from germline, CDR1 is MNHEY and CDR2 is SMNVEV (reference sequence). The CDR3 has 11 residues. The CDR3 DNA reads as TGTGCCAGCAGCCTCGGAGATACGCAGTATTTT. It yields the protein CASSLGDTQYF.

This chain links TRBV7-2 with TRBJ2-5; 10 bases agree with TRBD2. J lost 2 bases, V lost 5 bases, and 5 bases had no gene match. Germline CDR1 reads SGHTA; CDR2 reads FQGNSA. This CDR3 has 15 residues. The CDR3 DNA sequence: TGTGCCAGCAGCCAAGGACTAGCGGCTCAAGAGACCCAGTACTTC. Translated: CASSQGLAAQETQYF. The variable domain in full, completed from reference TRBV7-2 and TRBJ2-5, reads GAGVSQSPSNKVTEKGKDVELRCDPISGHTALYWYRQSLGQGLEFLIYFQGNSAPDKSGLPSDRFSAERTGGSVSTLTIQRTQQEDSAVYLCASSQGLAAQETQYFGPGTRLLVL.

The CDR3 DNA sequence: TGTGCCAGTAGTAGGCAGGAAATTCCACATGAGCAGTTCTTC. This encodes CASSRQEIPHEQFF. V is TRBV19 and J is TRBJ2-1; D gene ambiguous. Germline CDR1 reads LNHDA; CDR2 reads SQIVND (reference sequence). V was cut by 4 bases and J by 8 bases, with 15 bases left in between. The CDR3 extends over 14 amino acids.